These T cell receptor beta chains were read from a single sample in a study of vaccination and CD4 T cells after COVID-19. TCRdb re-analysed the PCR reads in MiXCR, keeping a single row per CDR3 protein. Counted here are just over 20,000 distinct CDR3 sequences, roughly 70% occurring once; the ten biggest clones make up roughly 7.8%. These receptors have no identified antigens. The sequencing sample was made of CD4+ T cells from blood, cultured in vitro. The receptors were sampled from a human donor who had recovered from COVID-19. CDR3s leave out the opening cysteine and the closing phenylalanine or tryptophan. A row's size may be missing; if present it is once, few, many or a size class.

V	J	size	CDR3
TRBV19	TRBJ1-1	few	ASSIASFTEAF
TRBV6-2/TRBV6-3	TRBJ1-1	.	ASSYPQGWGSTEAF
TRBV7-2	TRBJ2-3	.	ASSFRLAGLRGPDTQY
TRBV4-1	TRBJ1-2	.	ASSQDSTSRNYGYT
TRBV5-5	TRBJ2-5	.	ASSLGLQGTQY
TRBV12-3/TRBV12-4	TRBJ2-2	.	ASSTGLVGYTGELF
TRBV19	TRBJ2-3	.	ASSRQGRTDTQY
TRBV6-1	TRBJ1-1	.	ASSWDGSPQIAF
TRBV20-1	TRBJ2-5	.	SAFRTGRLGQETQY
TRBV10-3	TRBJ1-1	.	AISETNRKAF
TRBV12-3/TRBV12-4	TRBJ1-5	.	ASSRRTASYSNQPQH
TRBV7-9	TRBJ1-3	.	ASSLQGAGNTIY
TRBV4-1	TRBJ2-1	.	ASSQEGLAGGSGQF
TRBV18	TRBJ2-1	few	ASSPRGSEQF
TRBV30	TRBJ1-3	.	ATPDRNTIY
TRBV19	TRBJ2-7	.	ASSPRTSGRSYEQY
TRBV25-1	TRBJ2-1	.	ASGPVGDNEQF
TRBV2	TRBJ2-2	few	ASSGRRKNTGELF
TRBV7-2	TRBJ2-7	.	ASSLGLAGVRGEQY
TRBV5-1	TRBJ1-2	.	ATRLGTTNYGYT
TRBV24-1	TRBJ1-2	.	ATSDWGGPGGTNYGYT
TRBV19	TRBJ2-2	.	ASSRRAYTGELF
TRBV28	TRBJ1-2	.	ASSFQGRDNYGYT
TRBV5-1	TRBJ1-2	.	ASSPQGILYGYT
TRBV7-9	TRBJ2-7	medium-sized	ASSLERGWEGLSYEQY
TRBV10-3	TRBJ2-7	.	AISASGGPEEQY
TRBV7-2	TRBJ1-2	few	ASSTTTGGPGYT
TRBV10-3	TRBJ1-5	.	AISEGTPVQPQH
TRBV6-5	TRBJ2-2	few	ASSYILSGELF
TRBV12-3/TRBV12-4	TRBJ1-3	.	ASSLHRGGNTIY
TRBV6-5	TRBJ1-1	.	ASSYRDTEAF
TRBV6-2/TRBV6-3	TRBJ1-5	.	ASRYISNQPQH
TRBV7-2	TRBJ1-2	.	ASRPIHRGLS
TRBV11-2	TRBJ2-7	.	ASSPQPGYEQY
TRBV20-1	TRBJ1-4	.	SRLRGLLLATNEKLF
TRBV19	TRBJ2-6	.	ASRAGLKSGANVLT
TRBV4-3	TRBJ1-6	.	ASSRLRGQLLPGESPLH
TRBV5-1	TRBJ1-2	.	ASSLDVGGDYGYT
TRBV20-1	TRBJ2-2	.	SARTRDTGELF
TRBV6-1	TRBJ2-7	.	AGGGWGEEQY
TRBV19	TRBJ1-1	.	ASSIDRAGLAF
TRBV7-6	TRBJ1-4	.	ASSRDRNEKLF
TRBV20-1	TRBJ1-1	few	SARGRLRGVNTEAF
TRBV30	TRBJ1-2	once	AWSADPGGATGYT
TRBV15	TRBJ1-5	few	ATGRTGQPQH
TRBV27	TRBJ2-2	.	ASRLDRVGTGELF
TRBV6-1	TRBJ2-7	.	ASSQLPPFGTSQSKNYEQY
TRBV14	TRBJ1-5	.	ASSQDHGGQPQH
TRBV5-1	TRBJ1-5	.	ASSLGTGTGAIQPQH
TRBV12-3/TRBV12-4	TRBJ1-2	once	ASQGDGYT
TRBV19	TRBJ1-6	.	ASSPPPTNSPLH
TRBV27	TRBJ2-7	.	ASRRQGRMEQY
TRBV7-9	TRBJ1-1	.	ASSLRGRTEAF
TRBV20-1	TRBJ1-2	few	SAVKITNYGYT
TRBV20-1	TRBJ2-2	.	SARVGLAGRGGELF
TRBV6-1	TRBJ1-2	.	ASGQGFGYT